This T cell receptor beta chain was identified during a study of blood T cell repertoires in COVID-19. On the study more broadly: COVID-19 samples collected from the United States, Italy and Spain covered acute and convalescent phases.

Per the germline V gene, CDR1 is SEHNR and CDR2 is FQNEAQ (reference sequence). V lost 5 bases and J lost 5, with 10 bases in between. CDR3 size: 13 residues. Method: immunoSEQ multiplex PCR; TCRdb's copy keeps in-frame clones and lacks some. The sample has 210,000 or so clones, less than 80% seen once; the top ten hold around an eighth. Sequenced input: peripheral blood. The receptor's source is a man in his forties or fifties who had recovered from COVID-19. The chain joins TRBV7-9 to TRBJ1-5; D is undetermined. The CDR3 region is CASSTGIHQPQHF. The CDR3 coding sequence is TGTGCCAGCAGCACGGGTATTCATCAGCCCCAGCATTTT.